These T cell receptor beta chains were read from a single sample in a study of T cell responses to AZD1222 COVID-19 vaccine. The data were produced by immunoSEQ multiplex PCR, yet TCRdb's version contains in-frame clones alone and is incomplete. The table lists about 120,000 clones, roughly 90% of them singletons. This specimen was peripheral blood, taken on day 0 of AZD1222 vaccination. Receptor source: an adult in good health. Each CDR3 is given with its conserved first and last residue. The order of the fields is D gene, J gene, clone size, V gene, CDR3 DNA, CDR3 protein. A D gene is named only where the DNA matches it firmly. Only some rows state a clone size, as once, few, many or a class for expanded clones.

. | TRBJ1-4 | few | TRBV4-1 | TGCGCCAGCAGCCAAAGCCGGCTCACTAATGAAAAACTGTTTTTT | CASSQSRLTNEKLFF
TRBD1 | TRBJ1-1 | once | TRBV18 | TGTGCCAGCTCACCTGGACAGGGAGGGGCTGAAGCTTTCTTT | CASSPGQGGAEAFF
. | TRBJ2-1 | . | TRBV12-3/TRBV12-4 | TGTGCCAGCAGTTTTTCGGGTGAGCAGTTCTTC | CASSFSGEQFF
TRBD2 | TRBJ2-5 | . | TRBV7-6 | TGTGCCAGCAGCTTGGAACCGGGACTAGCGGGTATAAATCAAGAGACCCAGTACTTC | CASSLEPGLAGINQETQYF
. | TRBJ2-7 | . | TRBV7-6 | TGTGCCAGCAGCTTAGTTACGGGGTTCTGGGGGGACCACGAGCAGTACTTC | CASSLVTGFWGDHEQYF
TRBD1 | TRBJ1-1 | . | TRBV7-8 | TGTGCCAGCAGCTTAGTAAGAGGGACAGGGCACACTGAAGCTTTCTTT | CASSLVRGTGHTEAFF
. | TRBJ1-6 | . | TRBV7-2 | TGTGCCAGCAGCTCACAAGGTTTCAGTGGGAGTTCACCCCTCCACTTT | CASSSQGFSGSSPLHF
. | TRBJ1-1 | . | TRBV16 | TGTGCCAGCAGCCAATTTCGGGGGCTTGGCACTGAAGCTTTCTTT | CASSQFRGLGTEAFF
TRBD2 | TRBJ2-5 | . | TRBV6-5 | TGTGCCAGCAGTTACCCTAGCGGGGGGCTCCAAGAGACCCAGTACTTC | CASSYPSGGLQETQYF
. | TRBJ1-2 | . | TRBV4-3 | TGCGCCAGCAGCCAAGATAGGGGGGGAAGTTGGGTTTACGGCTACACCTTC | CASSQDRGGSWVYGYTF
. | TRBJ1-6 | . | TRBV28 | TGTGCCAGCAGTTTATGGGTGGGAAATTCACCCCTCCACTTT | CASSLWVGNSPLHF
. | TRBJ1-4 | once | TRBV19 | TGTGCCAGTAGTCATGGAGAAACTAATGAAAAACTGTTTTTT | CASSHGETNEKLFF
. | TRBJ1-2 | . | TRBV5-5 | TGTGCCAGCAGCTCTTCCACTGGTGGCTACACCTTC | CASSSSTGGYTF
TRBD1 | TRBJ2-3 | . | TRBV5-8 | TGTGCCAGCAGCTTCCGGGGACAGAGCACAGATACGCAGTATTTT | CASSFRGQSTDTQYF
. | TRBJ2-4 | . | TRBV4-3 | TGCGCCAGCAGCCAAGAAACTCTGACAGAAGCGTTAGCCAAAAACATTCAGTACTTC | CASSQETLTEALAKNIQYF
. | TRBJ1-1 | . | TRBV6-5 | TGTGCCAGCAGCAACGGGGGGTTAGAGACTGAAGCTTTCTTT | CASSNGGLETEAFF
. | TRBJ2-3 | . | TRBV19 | TGTGCCAGTAGTATGCGTGGCGGGATGGATACGCAGTATTTT | CASSMRGGMDTQYF
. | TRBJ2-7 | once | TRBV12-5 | TGTGCTAGTGGTTTGGGTCAATCGAACGAGCAGTACTTC | CASGLGQSNEQYF
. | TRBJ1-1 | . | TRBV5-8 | TGTGCCAGCAGCTTGGGCCCCCAGGACGGACTTGAAGCTTTCTTT | CASSLGPQDGLEAFF
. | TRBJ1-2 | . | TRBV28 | TGTGCCAGCAGTTTAGGCACACAGAACCTCTATGGCTACACCTTC | CASSLGTQNLYGYTF
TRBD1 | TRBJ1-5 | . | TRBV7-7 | TGTGCTAGCAGGGGGACAGGGCACCGACAGCCCCAGCATTTT | CASRGTGHRQPQHF
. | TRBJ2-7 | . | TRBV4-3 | TGCGCCAGCAGCCCAGGGGAAGACGAAACCTACGAGCAGTACTTC | CASSPGEDETYEQYF
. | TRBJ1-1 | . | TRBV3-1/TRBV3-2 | TGTGCCAGCAGCCAAGAGTCAGGGCTATGGACTGAAGCTTTCTTT | CASSQESGLWTEAFF
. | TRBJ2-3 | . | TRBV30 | TGTGCCTGGAGTGTACAGGCAGATACGCAGTATTTT | CAWSVQADTQYF
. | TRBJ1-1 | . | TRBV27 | TGTGCCAGCAGACTGCCCTCGGGGGGCGGTACTGAAGCTTTCTTT | CASRLPSGGGTEAFF
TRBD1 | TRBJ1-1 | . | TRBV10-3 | TGTGCCATCAGTGGGGACAGTCTGAACACTGAAGCTTTCTTT | CAISGDSLNTEAFF
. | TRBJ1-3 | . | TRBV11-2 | TGTGCCAGCGGCTACGGAAACACCATATATTTT | CASGYGNTIYF
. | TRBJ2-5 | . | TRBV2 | TGTGCCAGCAAGACGGGGGAGACCCAGTACTTC | CASKTGETQYF
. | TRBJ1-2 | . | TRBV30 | TGTGCCTGGAGTGTACAGGTTGGCTACACCTTC | CAWSVQVGYTF
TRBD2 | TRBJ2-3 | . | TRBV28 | TGTGCCAGCAGCCTTAGCGGGAGGAACGCAGATACGCAGTATTTT | CASSLSGRNADTQYF
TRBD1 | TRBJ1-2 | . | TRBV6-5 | TGTGCCAGCAGTCTAACAGGGGGCTCTAACTATGGCTACACCTTC | CASSLTGGSNYGYTF
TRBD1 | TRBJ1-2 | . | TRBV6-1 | TGTGCCAGCAGTGAGACAGGGGGAAACTATGGCTACACCTTC | CASSETGGNYGYTF
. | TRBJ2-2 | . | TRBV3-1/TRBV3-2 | TGTGCCAGCACCTCGGACTCGAACACCGGGGAGCTGTTTTTT | CASTSDSNTGELFF
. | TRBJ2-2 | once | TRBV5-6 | TGTGCCAGCAGCTTGTTAGGGCAGGGTTTCACCGGGGAGCTGTTTTTT | CASSLLGQGFTGELFF
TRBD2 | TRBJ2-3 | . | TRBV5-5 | TGTGCCAGCAGCTTGTCATCTTCGGGGACTAGCATTTACACAGATACGCAGTATTTT | CASSLSSSGTSIYTDTQYF
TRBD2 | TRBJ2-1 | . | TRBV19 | TGTGCCAGTAGGGTTGGGCTAGCGGGCCTCGGCCGCCACAATGAGCAGTTCTTC | CASRVGLAGLGRHNEQFF
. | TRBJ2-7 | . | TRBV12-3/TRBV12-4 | TGTGCCAGCAGTTCTGGGACTCCCTACGAGCAGTACTTC | CASSSGTPYEQYF
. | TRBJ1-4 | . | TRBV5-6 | TGTGCCAGCAGCTTGGTGGGCGGAGGATTTGAAAAACTGTTTTTT | CASSLVGGGFEKLFF
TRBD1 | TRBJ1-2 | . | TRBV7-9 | TGTGCCAGCAGCTTAAGTGCAGGGGGCCGTGGAAATGGCTACACCTTC | CASSLSAGGRGNGYTF
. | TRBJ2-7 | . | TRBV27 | TGTGCCAGCAGTTTATTTTTCAGGGCCTCAAGTTACGAGCAGTACTTC | CASSLFFRASSYEQYF
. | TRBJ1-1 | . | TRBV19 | TGTGCCAGTAGTATAGATGACAGCGTATACACTGAAGCTTTCTTT | CASSIDDSVYTEAFF
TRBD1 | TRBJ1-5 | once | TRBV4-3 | TGCGCCAGCAGCCAAGGGACAGGGATTAGCAATCAGCCCCAGCATTTT | CASSQGTGISNQPQHF
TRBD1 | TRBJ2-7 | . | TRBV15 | TGTGCCACCAGCCGGACAGGTCTTATCTACGAGCAGTACTTC | CATSRTGLIYEQYF
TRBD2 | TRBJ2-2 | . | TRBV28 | TGTGCCAGCAAAATTGCGGGAGGGCCGGTGACCGGGGAGCTGTTTTTT | CASKIAGGPVTGELFF
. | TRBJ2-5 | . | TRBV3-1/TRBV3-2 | TGTGCCAGCAGCCAAGATCATGGTACGGGGACCCAGTACTTC | CASSQDHGTGTQYF
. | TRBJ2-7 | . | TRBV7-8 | TGTGCCAGCAGCTTCGGAAACTACGACAACGAGCAGTACTTC | CASSFGNYDNEQYF
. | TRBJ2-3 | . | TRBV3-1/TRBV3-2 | TGTGCCAGCAGCCCCTCGGGTAGCAGGATAGATACGCAGTATTTT | CASSPSGSRIDTQYF
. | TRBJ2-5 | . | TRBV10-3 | TGTGCCATCAGTGAGTCAGGACGGGGTCAAGAGACCCAGTACTTC | CAISESGRGQETQYF
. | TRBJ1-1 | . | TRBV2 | TGTGCCAGCAGTGGGGGGGGCCTCACTGAAGCTTTCTTT | CASSGGGLTEAFF
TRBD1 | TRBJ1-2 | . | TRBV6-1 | TGTGCCAGCAGTGAGACGACAGGGAAAGGCTACACCTTC | CASSETTGKGYTF
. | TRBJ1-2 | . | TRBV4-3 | TGCGCCAGCAGCCAAGATTTTTACGGGGGATCGACGAATGGCTACACCTTC | CASSQDFYGGSTNGYTF
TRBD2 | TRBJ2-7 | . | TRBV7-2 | TGTGCCAGCAGCCAGGAGGGCGGGAGGTCGGGCGAGCAGTACTTC | CASSQEGGRSGEQYF
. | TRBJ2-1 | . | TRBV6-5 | TGTGCCAGCAGTCCGAGTCATAACTCCTACAATGAGCAGTTCTTC | CASSPSHNSYNEQFF
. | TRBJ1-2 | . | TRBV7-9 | TGTGCCAGCGAAAGGGGAGACTATGGCTACACCTTC | CASERGDYGYTF
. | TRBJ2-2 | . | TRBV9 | TGTGCCAGCAGCGTAGGGGGGGGGCAAGGCGGGGAGCTGTTTTTT | CASSVGGGQGGELFF